The 26 T cell receptor beta chains presented below share a single source sample, sequenced in a study of T cells after yellow fever vaccination. TCRdb called the 5' RACE reads again in MiXCR, with one record for every CDR3 protein. The sample records some 600,000 distinct CDR3 sequences, over 9% being singletons. Sequencing used PBMCs, obtained on the day of the yellow fever booster vaccination. The receptors stem from a man aged 30 to 45 who received the YFV17D yellow fever vaccine.

This clonotype was picked up many times. The chain employs TRBV12-3 or TRBV12-4 and TRBJ2-1; 9 bases line up with TRBD2. V dropped 7 bases and J dropped 8; count of bases not matched to a gene: 15. This CDR3 has 16 residues. The CDR3 region is CASNNPGGGRADEQFF. CDR3 nucleotides: TGTGCCAGCAACAACCCCGGCGGCGGGAGGGCCGATGAGCAGTTCTTC.

The rearrangement uses TRBV7-9 and TRBJ1-5; no clear D. The V and J ends lost 4 bases and 4 bases respectively, with 11 bases between them. Germline CDR1 SEHNR, CDR2 FQNEAQ (reference sequence). This CDR3 has 14 residues. In DNA, the CDR3 is TGTGCCAGCAGCTCTACCATCGGGAATCAGCCCCAGCATTTT. Its translation is CASSSTIGNQPQHF.

The chain combines TRBV7-9 with TRBJ2-3, with 7 bases fitting TRBD2. The V gene's germline CDR1 is SEHNR and CDR2 FQNEAQ (reference sequence). J gave up 1 base and V 5 bases, and 3 bases lay outside the gene matches. The CDR3 has 14 residues. The CDR3 loop reads CASSTREGTDTQYF. CDR3 bases: TGTGCCAGCAGCACCCGGGAGGGCACAGATACGCAGTATTTT.

The chain combines TRBV12-3 or TRBV12-4 with TRBJ1-5; D gene ambiguous. The CDR3 is made up of 15 amino acids. V was shortened by 3 bases and J by 7 bases, with 16 bases between the two germline ends. CDR3 in amino acids: CASSFGGREGQPQHF. The CDR3 DNA reads TGTGCCAGCAGTTTCGGAGGGAGGGAAGGCCAGCCCCAGCATTTT.

The J gene is TRBJ2-7, the V gene TRBV12-3 or TRBV12-4, with D perhaps matching TRBD2 (6 bases). V shed 4 bases and J shed 7 bases, with 23 bases lying between them. The CDR3 is made up of 16 amino acids. The CDR3 sequence is CASSSRATGGMGEQYF. In DNA form, the CDR3 reads TGTGCCAGCAGTTCTCGGGCGACGGGCGGGATGGGGGAGCAGTACTTC.

The rearrangement joins TRBV5-1 to TRBJ2-5; D perhaps matches TRBD2 (6 bases). The CDR3 runs to 15 residues. Deletions cut 4 bases from V and 2 bases from J, with 15 bases between. CDR1 and CDR2 (germline): SGHRS, YFSETQ. The CDR3 sequence is CASSPGDRLQETQYF. The CDR3 DNA is TGCGCCAGCAGCCCGGGGGACCGGCTACAAGAGACCCAGTACTTC.

The CDR3 nucleotides are TGTGCCAGCAGTTTGATCCCGGTCTGGCTCGGCGAGCAGTACTTC. This encodes CASSLIPVWLGEQYF. V usage is TRBV27 and J usage is TRBJ2-7; D is uncertain. The CDR3 contains 15 residues. The germline V gene encodes CDR1 MNHEY and CDR2 SMNVEV (reference sequence). V was cut by 3 bases and J by 6 bases, with 18 bases left in between.

This clonotype was counted ten times or more. This rearrangement joins TRBV25-1 to TRBJ2-1; 9 positions match TRBD2. V was pared by 7 bases and J by 7 bases, with 11 bases of the junction left unmatched. The CDR3 has 15 residues. The germline gives CDR1 MGHDK, CDR2 SYGVNS. This chain's CDR3 is CASTPRNSGSNEQFF. CDR3 bases: TGTGCCAGCACCCCCCGCAATAGCGGGAGTAATGAGCAGTTCTTC.

This clonotype was found a few times. The chain's CDR3 is CSAADGNTGELFF. The CDR3, as DNA: TGCAGCGCGGCGGACGGGAACACCGGGGAGCTGTTTTTT. The chain joins TRBV29-1 to TRBJ2-2; D unclear. Germline CDR1 SQVTM, CDR2 ANQGSEA. With 7 bases removed from V and 1 base from J, the gap between germline ends came to 10 bases. This CDR3 comprises 13 residues.

A few counts support this clonotype. This chain uses TRBV21-1 with TRBJ2-7; the listed D gene, TRBD2, was not tested against the DNA. TRBV21-1 constitutes a pseudogene. CDR3 length: 15 amino acids. The CDR3 loop reads CASSKGPPSSYEQYF. In DNA, the CDR3 is TGTGCCAGCAGCAAGGGCCCTCCTAGCTCCTACGAGCAGTACTTC.

A few counts support this clonotype. The chain recombines TRBV6-2 or TRBV6-3 with TRBJ2-3; perhaps TRBD2 as D (6 bases). CDR1 is MNHEY, CDR2 SVGEGT, per germline. The CDR3 sequence is 18 residues long. Trimming took 6 bases from V and 5 from J, leaving 27 bases between them. In DNA form, the CDR3 reads TGTGCCAGCAGCGAAACAACCCGGGACTTTTCTGGGCGAGATACGCAGTATTTT. Amino acids: CASSETTRDFSGRDTQYF.

The V gene is TRBV4-2, the J gene TRBJ2-7; D gene ambiguous. Germline V gene sequence: CDR1 LGHNA, CDR2 YNFKEQ. V lost 0 bases to trimming and J lost 3 bases, with 9 bases between them. The CDR3 spans 14 residues. The CDR3 region is CASSQEASRYEQYF. For the CDR3, the DNA is TGTGCCAGCAGCCAAGAGGCTTCCCGCTACGAGCAGTACTTC.

V usage is TRBV20-1 and J usage is TRBJ2-3; 9 bases match TRBD1. Trimming took 6 bases from V and 4 from J; bases not matched to a gene: 11. The CDR3 spans 15 residues. The germline CDR1 and CDR2 sequences are DFQATT and SNEGSKA (reference sequence). The CDR3 loop reads CSAKRNRGHADTQYF. The CDR3 region has the DNA TGCAGTGCAAAGAGGAACAGGGGGCATGCAGATACGCAGTATTTT.

Ten or more counts support this clonotype. This chain connects TRBV6-5 to TRBJ2-2; unclear D gene. Trimming shortened V by 4 bases and J by 1 base, and 10 bases separated the two germline ends. Germline assignment: CDR1 MNHEY and CDR2 SVGAGI. This CDR3 contains 15 residues. The CDR3 is CASSFDLWNTGELFF. CDR3 nucleotide sequence: TGTGCCAGCAGTTTTGATCTCTGGAACACCGGGGAGCTGTTTTTT.

This clonotype was observed a few times. The V and J genes are TRBV5-4 and TRBJ2-1; no definite D call. V shed 4 bases and J shed 9 bases, with 20 bases lying between them. Germline V lookup: CDR1 SGHNT, CDR2 YYREEE (reference sequence). The CDR3 runs to 15 residues. The CDR3 sequence is CASSPRALEATEQFF. The CDR3 bases are TGTGCCAGCAGCCCTAGGGCCCTTGAGGCGACTGAGCAGTTCTTC.

This clonotype has only a few counts. J is TRBJ2-5 and V is TRBV7-8; 11 bases are shared with TRBD2. This CDR3 has 14 amino acids. Looked up from germline, CDR1 is SGHVS and CDR2 is FQNEAQ. The V and J ends lost 1 base and 10 bases, in that order; junction bases with no gene match: 5. Here the CDR3 reads CASSLVTSGGDQYF. The DNA for the CDR3 is TGTGCCAGCAGCTTAGTAACTAGCGGGGGTGACCAGTACTTC.

This clonotype was picked up a small number of times. The V and J genes are TRBV19 and TRBJ2-7; 12 nucleotides agree with TRBD2. CDR3 length: 15 amino acids. Germline V lookup: CDR1 LNHDA, CDR2 SQIVND (reference sequence). Unmatched junction bases numbered 1, after V lost 1 base and J lost 3 bases. This CDR3 reads CASSIGLAGDYEQYF. CDR3 DNA sequence: TGTGCCAGTAGTATAGGACTAGCGGGAGACTACGAGCAGTACTTC.

Regarding this clonotype: At one boundary the junction diverges from the germline segment, which might be a read error. The genes are TRBV27 and TRBJ2-1, with D unresolved. This CDR3 spans 13 amino acids. Germline CDR1 MNHEY, CDR2 SMNVEV (reference sequence). This CDR3 is CASSLSGSLEQLF. Here the CDR3 DNA reads TGTGCCAGCAGTTTATCAGGCAGCCTCGAGCAGCTCTTC.

This clonotype was picked up many times. V and J are TRBV12-3 or TRBV12-4 and TRBJ1-5, with D unclear. CDR3 length equals 14 residues. The V gene lost 6 bases and the J gene lost 1 base, with 10 bases spanning the gap. The CDR3 DNA reads TGTGCCAGCAGCTTTGGGGTGAGCAATCAGCCCCAGCATTTT. It translates to CASSFGVSNQPQHF.

The chain has TRBV12-3 or TRBV12-4 and TRBJ1-2; 7 nucleotides line up with TRBD1. The CDR3 length is 14 residues. J was trimmed by 8 bases and V by 3 bases; bases with no gene match: 9. The CDR3 DNA reads as TGTGCCAGCAGTTTGGGGAAGGGGGCGGAGGGCTACACCTTC. This gives the protein CASSLGKGAEGYTF.

V usage is TRBV7-2 and J usage is TRBJ1-2, with 10 bases that match TRBD1. Germline V CDR1 and CDR2: SGHTA, FQGNSA. The CDR3 runs to 15 residues. V gave up 5 bases and J gave up 8 bases; unmatched junction bases: 11. The CDR3 DNA sequence: TGTGCCAGCAGCGGATGGGACAGGGGACTCGACGGCTACACCTTC. Amino acid sequence: CASSGWDRGLDGYTF.

This chain links TRBV29-1 with TRBJ2-7, with TRBD2 matching over 11 bases. Trimming took 5 bases from V and 12 from J; bases not matched to a gene: 9. The CDR3 runs to 12 residues. The germline gives CDR1 SQVTM, CDR2 ANQGSEA. CDR3 loop: CSVLLAGEAPYF. The DNA of the CDR3 is TGCAGCGTTCTACTAGCGGGAGAGGCCCCGTACTTC.

The chain carries TRBV25-1 and TRBJ2-7, with D uncertain. Germline assignment: CDR1 MGHDK and CDR2 SYGVNS. Trimming took 3 bases from V and 3 from J, leaving 15 bases between them. This CDR3 has 15 amino acids. CDR3 residues: CASSDRAYWVYEQYF. The CDR3 DNA follows: TGTGCCAGCAGTGATCGGGCGTATTGGGTCTACGAGCAGTACTTC.

This clonotype was counted a few times. The chain carries TRBV7-2 and TRBJ1-1; D is unclear. The CDR3 spans 12 residues. Trimming cost V 5 bases and J 5 bases, with 9 bases left between them. The germline gives CDR1 SGHTA, CDR2 FQGNSA. CDR3: CASSALGTEAFF. DNA of the CDR3: TGTGCCAGCAGCGCCCTAGGGACTGAAGCTTTCTTT.

This clonotype occurred a few times. The chain has TRBV19 and TRBJ2-1; TRBD1 matches at 7 bases. Germline values: CDR1 LNHDA, CDR2 SQIVND (reference sequence). With V trimmed by 4 bases and J by 3 bases, 6 bases remained unmatched. The CDR3 totals 15 residues. The chain's CDR3 is CASSTRTGNYNEQFF. CDR3 sequence (DNA): TGTGCCAGTAGTACCCGGACAGGCAACTACAATGAGCAGTTCTTC.

With respect to this clonotype: A read error may produce the germline difference seen at one junction end. The chain links TRBV20-1 to TRBJ2-3, with TRBD2 identical over 10 bases. Germline CDR1 is DFQATT and CDR2 is SNEGSKA (reference sequence). The CDR3 has 17 amino acids. The CDR3 coding sequence is TGCTGTGCTAGTGGAGGGCCTAGCGGGAGTTATACAGATACGCAGTATTTT. Translated: CCASGGPSGSYTDTQYF.